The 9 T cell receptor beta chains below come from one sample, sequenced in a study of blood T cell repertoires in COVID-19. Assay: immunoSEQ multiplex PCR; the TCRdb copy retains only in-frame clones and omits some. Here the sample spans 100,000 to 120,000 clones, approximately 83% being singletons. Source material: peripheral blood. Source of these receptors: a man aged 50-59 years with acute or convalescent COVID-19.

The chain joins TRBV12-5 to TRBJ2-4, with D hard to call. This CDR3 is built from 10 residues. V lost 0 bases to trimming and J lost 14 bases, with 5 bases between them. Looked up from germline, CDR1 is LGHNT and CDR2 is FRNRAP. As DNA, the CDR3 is TGTGCTAGTGGTTTGGTACGCGAGTACTTC. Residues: CASGLVREYF.

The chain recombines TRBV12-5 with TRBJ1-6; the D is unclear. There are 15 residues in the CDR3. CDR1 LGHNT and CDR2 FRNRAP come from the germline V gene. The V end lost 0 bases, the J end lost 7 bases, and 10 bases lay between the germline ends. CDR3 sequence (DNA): TGTGCTAGTGGTTTGGTACGGGGAGGCAATTCACCCCTCCACTTT. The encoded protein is CASGLVRGGNSPLHF.

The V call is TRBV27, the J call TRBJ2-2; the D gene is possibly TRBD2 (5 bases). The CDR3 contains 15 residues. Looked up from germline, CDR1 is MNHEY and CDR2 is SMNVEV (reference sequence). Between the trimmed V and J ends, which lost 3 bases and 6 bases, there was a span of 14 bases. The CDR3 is CASSFRGRGSGELFF. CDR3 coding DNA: TGTGCCAGCAGTTTTCGTGGGAGAGGTTCCGGGGAGCTGTTTTTT.

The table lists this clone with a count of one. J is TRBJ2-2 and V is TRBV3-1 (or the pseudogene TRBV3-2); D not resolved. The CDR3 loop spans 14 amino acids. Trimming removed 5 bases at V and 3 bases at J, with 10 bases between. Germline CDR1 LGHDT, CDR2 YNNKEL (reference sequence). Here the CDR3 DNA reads TGTGCCAGCAGCGCCGGGTCGTACACCGGGGAGCTGTTTTTT. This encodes CASSAGSYTGELFF.

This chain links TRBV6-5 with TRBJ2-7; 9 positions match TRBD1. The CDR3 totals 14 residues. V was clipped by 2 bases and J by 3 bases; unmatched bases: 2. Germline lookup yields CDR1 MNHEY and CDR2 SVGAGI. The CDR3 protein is CASSYGTGHYEQYF. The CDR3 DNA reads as TGTGCCAGCAGTTACGGGACAGGGCACTACGAGCAGTACTTC.

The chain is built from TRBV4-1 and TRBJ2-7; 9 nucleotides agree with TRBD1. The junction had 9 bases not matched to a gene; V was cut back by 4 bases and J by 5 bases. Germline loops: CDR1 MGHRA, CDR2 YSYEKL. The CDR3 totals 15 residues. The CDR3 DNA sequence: TGCGCCAGCAGCCTCGTCCGGGACAGGGACCACGAGCAGTACTTC. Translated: CASSLVRDRDHEQYF.

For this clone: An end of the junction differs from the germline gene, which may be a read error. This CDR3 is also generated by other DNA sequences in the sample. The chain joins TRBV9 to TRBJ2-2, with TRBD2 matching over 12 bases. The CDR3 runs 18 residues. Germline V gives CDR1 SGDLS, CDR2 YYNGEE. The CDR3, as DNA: TGTGCCAGCAGCGTAGGACTAGCGGGGGCCCTGAACACCGGGGAACTGTTTTTT. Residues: CASSVGLAGALNTGELFF.

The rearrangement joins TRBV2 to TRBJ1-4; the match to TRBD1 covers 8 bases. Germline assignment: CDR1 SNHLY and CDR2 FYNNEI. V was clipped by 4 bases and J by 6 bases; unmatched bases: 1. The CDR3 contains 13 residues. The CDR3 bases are TGTGCCAGCAGTGTACAGGGGGATGAAAAACTGTTTTTT. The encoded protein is CASSVQGDEKLFF.

DNA for the CDR3: TGTGCCATCAGTGTACAGGGGATGGCCCGGGCGACTTTCTTT. Residues: CAISVQGMARATFF. The genes are TRBV10-3 and TRBJ1-1, with 7 bases that match TRBD1. Per the germline V gene, CDR1 is ENHRY and CDR2 is SYGVKD. The CDR3 runs to 14 residues. Trimming at V came to 4 bases and at J to 12 bases, leaving 14 bases not matched to a gene.